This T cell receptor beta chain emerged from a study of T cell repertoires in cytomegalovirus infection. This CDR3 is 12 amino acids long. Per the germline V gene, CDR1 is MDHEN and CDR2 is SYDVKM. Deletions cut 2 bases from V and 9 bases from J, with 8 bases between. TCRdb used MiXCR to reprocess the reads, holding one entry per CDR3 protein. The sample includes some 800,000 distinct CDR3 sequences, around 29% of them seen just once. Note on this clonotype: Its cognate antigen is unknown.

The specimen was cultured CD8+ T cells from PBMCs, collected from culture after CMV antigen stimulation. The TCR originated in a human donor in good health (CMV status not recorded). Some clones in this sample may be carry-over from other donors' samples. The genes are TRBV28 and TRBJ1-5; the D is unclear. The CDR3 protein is CASSLMSGPQHF. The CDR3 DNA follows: TGTGCCAGCAGTTTAATGTCTGGGCCCCAGCATTTT.